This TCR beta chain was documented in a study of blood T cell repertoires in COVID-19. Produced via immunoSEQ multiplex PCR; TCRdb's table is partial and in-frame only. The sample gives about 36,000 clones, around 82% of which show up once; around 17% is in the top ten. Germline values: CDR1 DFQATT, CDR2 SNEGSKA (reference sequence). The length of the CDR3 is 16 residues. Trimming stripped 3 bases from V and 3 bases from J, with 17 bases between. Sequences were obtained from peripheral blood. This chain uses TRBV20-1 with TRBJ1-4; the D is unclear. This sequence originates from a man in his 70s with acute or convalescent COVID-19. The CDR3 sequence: CSASFRTNAANEKLFF. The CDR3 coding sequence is TGCAGTGCTAGTTTCCGTACTAATGCGGCTAATGAAAAACTGTTTTTT.